Sequencing of this T cell receptor beta chain was carried out in a study of T cells after yellow fever vaccination. Turning to the study itself: With SMART-Seq v4 Ultra Low Input, the fractions containing low cell numbers were prepared. Study results and caveats: Primary-vaccination clones mostly resurfaced post-booster (96% CD4, roughly 87% CD8). Only a minor proportion of clonotypes was detected across both CD4 and CD8 compartments.

Regarding this clonotype: Its antigen is unidentified.

Germline V lookup: CDR1 LGHNA, CDR2 YSLEER. This CDR3 spans 16 amino acids. V shed 0 bases, J shed 7 bases, and the junction held 7 bases outside the gene matches. TCRdb itself ran the 5' RACE reads through MiXCR, one entry per CDR3 protein. Of more than 350,000 distinct CDR3 sequences in the sample, more than 9% were seen once. This chain joins TRBV4-3 and TRBJ2-5; 11 bases are shared with TRBD1. This receptor was obtained from a young man who received the YFV17D yellow fever vaccine. This specimen consisted of PBMCs, obtained on the day of the first yellow fever vaccination. In DNA form, the CDR3 reads TGCGCCAGCAGCCAAGATCTCGGGACAGGGGGGGTGACCCAGTACTTC. Amino acids: CASSQDLGTGGVTQYF.